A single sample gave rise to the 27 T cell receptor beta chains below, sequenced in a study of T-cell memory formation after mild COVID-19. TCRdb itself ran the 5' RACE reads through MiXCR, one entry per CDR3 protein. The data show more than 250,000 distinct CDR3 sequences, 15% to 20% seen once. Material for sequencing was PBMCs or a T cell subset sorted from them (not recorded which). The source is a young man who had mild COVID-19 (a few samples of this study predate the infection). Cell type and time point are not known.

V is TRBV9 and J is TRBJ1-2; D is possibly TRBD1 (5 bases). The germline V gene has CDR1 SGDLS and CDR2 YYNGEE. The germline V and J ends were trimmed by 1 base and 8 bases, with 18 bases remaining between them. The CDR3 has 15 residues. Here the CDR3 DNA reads TGTGCCAGCAGCGTATCCCTGGATGGGGGAGTAGGCTACACCTTC. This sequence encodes CASSVSLDGGVGYTF.

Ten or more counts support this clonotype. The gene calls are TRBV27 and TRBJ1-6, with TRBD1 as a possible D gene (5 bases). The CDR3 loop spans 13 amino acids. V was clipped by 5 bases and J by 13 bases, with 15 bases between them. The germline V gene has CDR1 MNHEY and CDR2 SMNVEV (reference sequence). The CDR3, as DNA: TGTGCCAGCAGTCAGGGTGGGGTTACGCCCCTCCACTTT. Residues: CASSQGGVTPLHF.

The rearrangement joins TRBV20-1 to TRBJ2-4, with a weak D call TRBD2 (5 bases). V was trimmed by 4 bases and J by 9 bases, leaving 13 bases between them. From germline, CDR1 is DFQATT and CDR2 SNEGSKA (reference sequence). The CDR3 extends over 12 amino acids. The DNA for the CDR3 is TGCAGTGCTAACACCGCGGGTCGCATTCAGTACTTC. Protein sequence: CSANTAGRIQYF.

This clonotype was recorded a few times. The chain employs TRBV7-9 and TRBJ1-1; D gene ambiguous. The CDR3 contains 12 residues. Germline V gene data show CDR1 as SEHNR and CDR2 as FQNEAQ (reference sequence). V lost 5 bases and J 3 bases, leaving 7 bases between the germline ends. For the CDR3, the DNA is TGTGCCAGCAGCCGAATCGACACTGAAGCTTTCTTT. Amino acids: CASSRIDTEAFF.

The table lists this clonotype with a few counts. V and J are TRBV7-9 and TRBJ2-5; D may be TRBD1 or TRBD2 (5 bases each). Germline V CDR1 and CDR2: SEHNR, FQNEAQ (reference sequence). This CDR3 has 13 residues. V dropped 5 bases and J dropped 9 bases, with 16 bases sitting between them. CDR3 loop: CASSEVGAGSQYF. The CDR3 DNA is TGTGCCAGCAGCGAGGTCGGGGCTGGGTCCCAGTACTTC. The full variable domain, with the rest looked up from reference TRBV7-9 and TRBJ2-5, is DTGVSQNPRHKITKRGQNVTFRCDPISEHNRLYWYRQTLGQGPEFLTYFQNEAQLEKSRLLSDRFSAERPKGSFSTLEIQRTEQGDSAMYLCASSEVGAGSQYFGPGTRLLVL.

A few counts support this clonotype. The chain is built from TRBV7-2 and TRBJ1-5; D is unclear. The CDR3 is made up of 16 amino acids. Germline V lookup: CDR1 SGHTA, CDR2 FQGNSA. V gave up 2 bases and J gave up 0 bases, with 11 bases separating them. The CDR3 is CASSLNWAGSNQPQHF. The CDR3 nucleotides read TGTGCCAGCAGCTTAAACTGGGCGGGTAGCAATCAGCCCCAGCATTTT.

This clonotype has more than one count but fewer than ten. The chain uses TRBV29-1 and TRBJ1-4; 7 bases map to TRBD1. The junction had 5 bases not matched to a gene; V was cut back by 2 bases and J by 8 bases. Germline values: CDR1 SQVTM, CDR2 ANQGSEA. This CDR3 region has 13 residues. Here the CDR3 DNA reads TGCAGCGTTGAAAACAGGGGAAAGGAAAAACTGTTTTTT. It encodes CSVENRGKEKLFF.

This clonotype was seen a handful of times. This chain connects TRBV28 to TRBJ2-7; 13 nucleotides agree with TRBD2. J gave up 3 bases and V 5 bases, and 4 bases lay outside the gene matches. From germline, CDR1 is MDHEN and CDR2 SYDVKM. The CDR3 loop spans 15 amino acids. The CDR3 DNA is TGTGCCAGCAGTCCGAGACTAGCGGGGGGCTACGAGCAGTACTTC. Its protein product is CASSPRLAGGYEQYF.

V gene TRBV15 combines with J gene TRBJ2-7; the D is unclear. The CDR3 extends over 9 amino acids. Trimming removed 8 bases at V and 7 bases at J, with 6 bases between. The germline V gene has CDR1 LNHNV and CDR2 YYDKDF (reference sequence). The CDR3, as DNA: TGTGCCACCGAACAAGAGCAGTACTTC. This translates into CATEQEQYF.

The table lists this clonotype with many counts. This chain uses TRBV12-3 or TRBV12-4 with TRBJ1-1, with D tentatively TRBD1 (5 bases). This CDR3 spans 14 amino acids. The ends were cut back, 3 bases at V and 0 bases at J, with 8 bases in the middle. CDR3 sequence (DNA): TGTGCCAGCAGTTTGGACAATTTGAACACTGAAGCTTTCTTT. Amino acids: CASSLDNLNTEAFF.

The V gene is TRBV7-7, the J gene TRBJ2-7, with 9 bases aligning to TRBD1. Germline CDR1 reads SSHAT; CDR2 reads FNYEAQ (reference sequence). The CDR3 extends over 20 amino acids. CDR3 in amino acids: CASSFRDRVHSSYEVYEQYV. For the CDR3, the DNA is TGTGCTAGCAGCTTTAGGGACAGGGTCCATTCGTCTTATGAGGTTTACGAGCAGTACGTC.

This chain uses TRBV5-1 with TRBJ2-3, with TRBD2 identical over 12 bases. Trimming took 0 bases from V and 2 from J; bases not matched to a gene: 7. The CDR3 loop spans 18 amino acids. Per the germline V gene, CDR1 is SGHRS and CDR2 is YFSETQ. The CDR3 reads CASSLERTSGVATDTQYF. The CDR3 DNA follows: TGCGCCAGCAGCTTGGAACGGACTAGCGGGGTAGCCACAGATACGCAGTATTTT.

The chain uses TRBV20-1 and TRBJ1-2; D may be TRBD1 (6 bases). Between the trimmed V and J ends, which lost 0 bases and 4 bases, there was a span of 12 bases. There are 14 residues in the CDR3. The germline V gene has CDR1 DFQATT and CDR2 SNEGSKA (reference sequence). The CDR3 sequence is CSAREVRGFYGYTF. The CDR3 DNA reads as TGCAGTGCTAGAGAGGTCAGGGGTTTCTATGGCTACACCTTC.

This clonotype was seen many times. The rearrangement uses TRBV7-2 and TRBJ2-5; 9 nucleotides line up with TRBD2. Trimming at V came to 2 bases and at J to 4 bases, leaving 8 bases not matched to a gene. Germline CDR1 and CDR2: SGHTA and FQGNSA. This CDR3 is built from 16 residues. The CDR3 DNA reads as TGTGCCAGCAGCTTACTCGCGGGGGGGGCCGGAGAGACCCAGTACTTC. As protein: CASSLLAGGAGETQYF.

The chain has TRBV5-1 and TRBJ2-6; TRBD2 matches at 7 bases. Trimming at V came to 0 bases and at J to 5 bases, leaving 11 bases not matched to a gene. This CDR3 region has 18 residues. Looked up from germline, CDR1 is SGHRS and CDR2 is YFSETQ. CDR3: CASSLVRGRGVRANVLTF. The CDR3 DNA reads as TGCGCCAGCAGCTTGGTTCGGGGCCGGGGGGTTCGGGCCAACGTCCTGACTTTC.

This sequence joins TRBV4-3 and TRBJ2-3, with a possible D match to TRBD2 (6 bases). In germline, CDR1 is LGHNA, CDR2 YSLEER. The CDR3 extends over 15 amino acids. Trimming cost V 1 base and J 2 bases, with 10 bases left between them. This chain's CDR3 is CASSQGPGDTDTQYF. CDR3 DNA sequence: TGCGCCAGCAGCCAAGGTCCGGGAGACACAGATACGCAGTATTTT.

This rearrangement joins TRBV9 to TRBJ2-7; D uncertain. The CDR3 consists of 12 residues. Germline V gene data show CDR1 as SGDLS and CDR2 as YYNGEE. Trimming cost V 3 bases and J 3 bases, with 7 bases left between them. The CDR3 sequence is CASSASGYEQYF. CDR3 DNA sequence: TGTGCCAGCAGCGCATCCGGCTACGAGCAGTACTTC.

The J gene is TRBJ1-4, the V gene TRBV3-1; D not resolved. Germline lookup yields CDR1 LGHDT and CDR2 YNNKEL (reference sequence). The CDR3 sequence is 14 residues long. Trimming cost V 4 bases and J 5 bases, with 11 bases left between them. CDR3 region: CASSPRGSNEKLFF. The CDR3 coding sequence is TGTGCCAGCAGCCCACGGGGATCCAATGAAAAACTGTTTTTT.

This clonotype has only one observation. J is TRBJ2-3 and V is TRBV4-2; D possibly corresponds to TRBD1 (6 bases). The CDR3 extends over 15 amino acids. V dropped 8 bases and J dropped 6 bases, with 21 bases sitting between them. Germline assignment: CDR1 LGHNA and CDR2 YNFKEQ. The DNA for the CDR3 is TGTGCCAGCTCCCAGGGGCCTTCGGTGAGCGATACGCAGTATTTT. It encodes CASSQGPSVSDTQYF.

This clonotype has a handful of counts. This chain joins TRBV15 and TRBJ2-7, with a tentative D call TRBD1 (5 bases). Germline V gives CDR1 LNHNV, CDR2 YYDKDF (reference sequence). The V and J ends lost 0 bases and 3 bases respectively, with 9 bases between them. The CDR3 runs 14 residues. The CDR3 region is CATSRDLTVYEQYV. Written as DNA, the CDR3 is TGTGCCACCAGCAGAGATTTGACAGTCTACGAGCAGTACGTC.

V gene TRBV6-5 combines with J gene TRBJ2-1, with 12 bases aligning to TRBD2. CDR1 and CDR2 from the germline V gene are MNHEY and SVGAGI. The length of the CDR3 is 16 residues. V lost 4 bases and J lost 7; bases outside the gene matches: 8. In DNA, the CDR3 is TGTGCCAGCAGTTCTCCCGCCGGGACTAGCGGGAATGAGCAGTTCTTC. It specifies CASSSPAGTSGNEQFF.

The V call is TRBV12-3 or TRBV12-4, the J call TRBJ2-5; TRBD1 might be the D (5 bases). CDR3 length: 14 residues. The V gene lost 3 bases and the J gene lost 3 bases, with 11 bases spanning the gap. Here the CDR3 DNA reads TGTGCCAGCAGTTTTCAGGTCAGGGAAGAGACCCAGTACTTC. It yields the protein CASSFQVREETQYF.

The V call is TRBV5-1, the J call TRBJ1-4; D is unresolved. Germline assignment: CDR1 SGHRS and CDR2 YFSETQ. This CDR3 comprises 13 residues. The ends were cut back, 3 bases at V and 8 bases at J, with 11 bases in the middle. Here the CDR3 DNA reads TGCGCCAGCAGCTATGGGTCGGGCGAAAAACTGTTTTTT. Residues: CASSYGSGEKLFF. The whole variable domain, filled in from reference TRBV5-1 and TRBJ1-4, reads KAGVTQTPRYLIKTRGQQVTLSCSPISGHRSVSWYQQTPGQGLQFLFEYFSETQRNKGNFPGRFSGRQFSNSRSEMNVSTLELGDSALYLCASSYGSGEKLFFGSGTQLSVL.

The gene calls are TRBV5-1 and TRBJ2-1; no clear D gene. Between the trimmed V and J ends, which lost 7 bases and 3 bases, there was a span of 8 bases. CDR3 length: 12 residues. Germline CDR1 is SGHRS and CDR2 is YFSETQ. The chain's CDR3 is CASSTDYNEQFF. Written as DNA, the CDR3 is TGCGCCAGCTCGACTGACTACAATGAGCAGTTCTTC.

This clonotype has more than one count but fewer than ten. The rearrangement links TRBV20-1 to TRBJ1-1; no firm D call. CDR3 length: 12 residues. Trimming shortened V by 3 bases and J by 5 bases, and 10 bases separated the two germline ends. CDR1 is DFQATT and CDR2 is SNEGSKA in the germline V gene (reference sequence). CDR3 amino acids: CSASLMETEAFF. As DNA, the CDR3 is TGCAGTGCTAGCTTAATGGAGACTGAAGCTTTCTTT.

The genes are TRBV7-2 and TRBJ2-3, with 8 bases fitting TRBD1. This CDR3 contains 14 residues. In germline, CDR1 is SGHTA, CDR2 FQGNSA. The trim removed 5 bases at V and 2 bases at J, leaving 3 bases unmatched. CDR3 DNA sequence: TGTGCCAGCAGCCTGGACAGGGACACAGATACGCAGTATTTT. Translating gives CASSLDRDTDTQYF.

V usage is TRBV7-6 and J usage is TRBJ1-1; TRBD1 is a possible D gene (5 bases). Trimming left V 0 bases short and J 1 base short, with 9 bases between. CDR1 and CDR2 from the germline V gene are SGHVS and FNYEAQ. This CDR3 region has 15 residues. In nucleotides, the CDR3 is TGTGCCAGCAGCTTAGCGCCAGGGAGGAACACTGAAGCTTTCTTT. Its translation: CASSLAPGRNTEAFF.